This entry lists 7 T cell receptor beta chains sequenced from one sample in a study of OX40 agonist ivuxolimab in advanced cancers. Produced via immunoSEQ multiplex PCR; TCRdb's table is partial and in-frame only. The sample lists under 45,000 clones, roughly 84% occurring once. Material: CD4+ or CD8+ T cells sorted from blood, obtained in a trial of the OX40 agonist ivuxolimab. The receptors here all came from an adult with an advanced solid tumor such as melanoma, head and neck, liver or kidney cancer.

This chain connects TRBV5-1 to TRBJ2-3; D perhaps matches TRBD1 (5 bases). This CDR3 is 14 amino acids long. The ends were cut back, 4 bases at V and 8 bases at J, with 17 bases in the middle. Germline V gene data show CDR1 as SGHRS and CDR2 as YFSETQ. The CDR3 reads CASSPPTVRSTQYF. For the CDR3, the DNA is TGCGCCAGCAGCCCTCCGACAGTTCGGAGTACGCAGTATTTT.

This clone was found once. J is TRBJ2-1 and V is TRBV4-2; D is unclear. This CDR3 has 18 amino acids. The germline V gene encodes CDR1 LGHNA and CDR2 YNFKEQ. V was clipped by 0 bases and J by 0 bases, with 15 bases between them. CDR3 protein: CASSQEPSRRSSYNEQFF. The DNA for the CDR3 is TGTGCCAGCAGCCAAGAACCGTCGAGAAGGAGCTCCTACAATGAGCAGTTCTTC.

The chain employs TRBV5-4 and TRBJ1-1; D gene uncertain. Trimming cost V 6 bases and J 3 bases, with 18 bases left between them. The CDR3 has 15 amino acids. From germline, CDR1 is SGHNT and CDR2 YYREEE (reference sequence). CDR3 sequence: CASTPRPGVDTEAFF. The CDR3 DNA follows: TGTGCCAGCACCCCCCGACCCGGCGTGGACACTGAAGCTTTCTTT.

The gene calls are TRBV6-5 and TRBJ1-1; 8 bases agree with TRBD1. The germline V gene encodes CDR1 MNHEY and CDR2 SVGAGI. J gave up 5 bases and V 2 bases, and 4 bases lay outside the gene matches. The CDR3 covers 14 residues. The DNA of the CDR3 is TGTGCCAGCAGTTACCAGGGGGCGGATACTGAAGCTTTCTTT. It codes for CASSYQGADTEAFF.

The chain carries TRBV6-1 and TRBJ2-7; D ambiguous. V was trimmed by 10 bases and J by 1 base, leaving 14 bases between them. The CDR3 covers 13 residues. Germline V gene data show CDR1 as MNHNS and CDR2 as SASEGT. The CDR3 loop reads CATAKNPSYEQYF. CDR3 DNA: TGTGCCACCGCCAAAAACCCTTCCTACGAGCAGTACTTC.

The genes are TRBV2 and TRBJ2-7, with 7 positions matching TRBD2. Trimming cost V 5 bases and J 0 bases; bases outside gene matches: 1. CDR1 and CDR2 (germline): SNHLY, FYNNEI. CDR3 size: 13 residues. CDR3 in amino acids: CASSLADSYEQYF. In DNA, the CDR3 is TGTGCCAGCAGTCTAGCGGACTCCTACGAGCAGTACTTC.

The J gene is TRBJ1-1, the V gene TRBV19; TRBD1 matches 8 bases. The CDR3 consists of 15 residues. The ends lost 5 bases at V and 1 base at J; junction bases unmatched: 6. The germline gives CDR1 LNHDA, CDR2 SQIVND (reference sequence). The DNA of the CDR3 is TGTGCCAGTAGTCTGCAGGGGGCCGGGAACACTGAAGCTTTCTTT. Its protein product is CASSLQGAGNTEAFF.